The rows below give T cell receptor beta chains drawn from one sample of a study of metastatic and nonmetastatic thyroid tumors. With MiXCR, TCRdb reprocessed the PCR reads. Among approximately 10,000 clones listed, about 14% were seen once. The specimen was blood. These receptors came from a female donor with papillary thyroid cancer or a benign thyroid nodule (not recorded which). Some clones in this sample may be carry-over from other donors' samples. The conserved cysteine and the conserved F or W are not part of the CDR3 here. The order of the fields is CDR3 length, V gene, CDR3 protein.

>11|TRBV12-3/TRBV12-4
ASSDREYSPLH
>13|TRBV4-1
ASSQGQGRAYEQY
>12|TRBV5-6
ASSLTGSPYEQY
>10|TRBV15
ATSTAQGEQY
>12|TRBV3-1
ASSLDWGQETQY
>13|TRBV12-3/TRBV12-4
ASTLTSGPTDTQY
>12|TRBV29-1
SVYATGIIYEQY
>13|TRBV6-4
ASSDSIEGPTEAF
>14|TRBV9
ASSIFSGRATGELF
>13|TRBV20-1
SARDGGSSQETQY
>12|TRBV6-2/TRBV6-3
ASSLSGHTQTEY
>12|TRBV6-1
ASSPPTGGNTIY
>11|TRBV30
AWSGMTKETQY
>11|TRBV12-3/TRBV12-4
ASSFTRVYGYT
>13|TRBV7-9
ANSWSSTLNTEAF
>12|TRBV6-1
ASGGSSGSGEQY
>15|TRBV4-2
ASSPRFGNRGTDTQY
>14|TRBV5-1
ASASQIDEANYGYT
>14|TRBV11-2
ASRLVGSGSSYEQY
>13|TRBV7-9
ASSLASGGRDTQY
>12|TRBV9
ASSATQGDSPLH
>13|TRBV5-1
ASSFGRTSTDTQY
>11|TRBV7-4
ASPRGASDTQY
>13|TRBV6-1
ASSEIAGSTDTQY
>14|TRBV5-1
ASTQTSGGPQGEQY
>11|TRBV29-1
SALAGALETQY
>12|TRBV2
ASRKRGGANEQF
>11|TRBV6-4
ASSDRVNNEQF
>12|TRBV28
ASSYAVGRETQY
>15|TRBV4-1
SSSQQGSKGNTGELL
>11|TRBV6-1
ASSPRDLYGYT
>7|TRBV19
AVVYEQY
>14|TRBV12-3/TRBV12-4
ASSFGQGGNTGELF
>14|TRBV19
ASSISPGRYRETQY
>10|TRBV6-5
ASSYSEIEHY
>13|TRBV28
ASRPDSSSSYEQY
>13|TRBV6-1
AIMGGVAIQNIQY
>13|TRBV19
ASSMAAGLNTEAF
>13|TRBV7-2
ASSFRDTSNTEAF
>12|TRBV12-3/TRBV12-4
ASSLGGANYGYT